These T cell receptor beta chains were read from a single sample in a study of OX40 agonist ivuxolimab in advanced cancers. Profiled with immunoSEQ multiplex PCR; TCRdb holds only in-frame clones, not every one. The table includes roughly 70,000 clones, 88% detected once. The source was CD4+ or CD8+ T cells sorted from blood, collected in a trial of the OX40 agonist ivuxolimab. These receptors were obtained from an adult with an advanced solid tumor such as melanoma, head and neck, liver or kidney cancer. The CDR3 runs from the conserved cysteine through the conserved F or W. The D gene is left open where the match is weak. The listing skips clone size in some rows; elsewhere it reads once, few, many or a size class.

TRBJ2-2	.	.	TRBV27	TGTGCCAGCAGCCTCACAAGCCCGACCGGGGAGCTGTTTTTT	CASSLTSPTGELFF
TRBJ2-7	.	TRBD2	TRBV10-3	TGTGCCATCAGTACTCCTAGCGGGAGCTACGAGCAGTACTTC	CAISTPSGSYEQYF
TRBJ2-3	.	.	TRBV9	TGTGCCAGCAGCGGTGATACACGCACAGATACGCAGTATTTT	CASSGDTRTDTQYF
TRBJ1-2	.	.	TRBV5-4	TGTGCCAGCAGCTTGGACAGCTATGGCTACACCTTC	CASSLDSYGYTF
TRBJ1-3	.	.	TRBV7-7	TGTGCCAGCAGCTTGAGCTCTGGAAACACCATATATTTT	CASSLSSGNTIYF
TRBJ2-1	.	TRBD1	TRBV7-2	TGTGCCAGCAGCCAGCCCGGGACAGGGGACAATGAGCAGTTCTTC	CASSQPGTGDNEQFF
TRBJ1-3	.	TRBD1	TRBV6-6	TGTGCCAGCGGTCTAAAGGGGGCGGGCTCTGGAAACACCATATATTTT	CASGLKGAGSGNTIYF
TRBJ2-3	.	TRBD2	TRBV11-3	TGTGCCAGCAGCTTAGCGGGTAGCGGGAGAGGAGATACGCAGTATTTT	CASSLAGSGRGDTQYF
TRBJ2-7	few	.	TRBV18	TGTGCCAGCTCACCAGGGGAAGCAGGGCAGTACTTC	CASSPGEAGQYF
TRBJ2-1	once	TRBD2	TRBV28	TGTGCCAGCAGTCCGACTAGCGGGGGGGGCTACAATGAGCAGTTCTTC	CASSPTSGGGYNEQFF
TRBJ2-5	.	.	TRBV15	TGTGCCACCAGCAGCCGGGGGAGCTTCCAAGAGACCCAGTACTTC	CATSSRGSFQETQYF
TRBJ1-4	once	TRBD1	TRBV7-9	TGTGCCAGCAGCTCCGGGACAGGGCCCTCTAATGAAAAACTGTTTTTT	CASSSGTGPSNEKLFF
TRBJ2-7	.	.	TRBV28	TGTGCCAGCAGTCGGGACGGGGTGGGAGAGCAGTACTTC	CASSRDGVGEQYF
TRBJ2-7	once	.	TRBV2	TGTGCCAGCAGTGACGGGACCGGTAGCTACGAGCAGTACTTC	CASSDGTGSYEQYF
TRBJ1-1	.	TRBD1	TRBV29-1	TGCAGCGCATCCGGACAGGTGAACACTGAAGCTTTCTTT	CSASGQVNTEAFF
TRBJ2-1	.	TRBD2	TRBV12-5	TGTGCTAGTGCCCTAGCGGGAGGAAATGAGCAGTTCTTC	CASALAGGNEQFF
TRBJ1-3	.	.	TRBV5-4	TGTGCCAGCAGGGCCGGGACCGAAAGAGGAAACACCATATATTTT	CASRAGTERGNTIYF
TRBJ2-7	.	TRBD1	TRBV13	TGTGCCAGCAGCGGGACAGGGGCAGGGTACGAGCAGTACTTC	CASSGTGAGYEQYF
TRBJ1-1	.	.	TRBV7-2	TGTGCCAGCAGCTATCAGGGCATGAACACTGAAGCTTTCTTT	CASSYQGMNTEAFF
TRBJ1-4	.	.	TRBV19	TGTGCCAGTAGTATAAACCGAGCAACTAATGAAAAACTGTTTTTT	CASSINRATNEKLFF
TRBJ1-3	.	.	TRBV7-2	TGTGCCAGCAGCTTCCAGGGAGGTAACACCATATATTTT	CASSFQGGNTIYF
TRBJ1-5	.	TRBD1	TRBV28	TGTGCCAGCACCCAGGGGGGACAGGGATTTCAGCCCCAGCATTTT	CASTQGGQGFQPQHF
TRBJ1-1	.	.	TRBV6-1	TGTGCCAGCATTCCTGCAGGCTCTGGCACTGAAGCTTTCTTT	CASIPAGSGTEAFF
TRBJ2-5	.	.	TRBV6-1	TGTGCCAGCAGTGAAGGGGGCCAAGAGACCCAGTACTTC	CASSEGGQETQYF
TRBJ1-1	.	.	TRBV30	TGTGCCTGGAGTGGCCAGAACACTGAAGCTTTCTTT	CAWSGQNTEAFF
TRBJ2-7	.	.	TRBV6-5	TGTGCCAGCAGATCCCGGCGAGCTCCCTACGAGCAGTACTTC	CASRSRRAPYEQYF
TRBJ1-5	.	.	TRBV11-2	TGTGCCAGCAGCTTATTAGGGGGAGATAGCAATCAGCCCCAGCATTTT	CASSLLGGDSNQPQHF
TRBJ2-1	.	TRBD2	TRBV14	TGTGCCAGCAGCCCCCTAGCGGGAGGATCCAATGAGCAGTTCTTC	CASSPLAGGSNEQFF
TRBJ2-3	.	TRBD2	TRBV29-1	TGCAGCGCTCCCCTAGCGGGGATCACAGATACGCAGTATTTT	CSAPLAGITDTQYF
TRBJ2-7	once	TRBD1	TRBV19	TGTGCCAGTAGTATAGGCCGGACAGGCTACGAGCAGTACTTC	CASSIGRTGYEQYF
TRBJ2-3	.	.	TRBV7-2	TGTGCCAGCAGCCGACAGGCGGGGGAAGATACGCAGTATTTT	CASSRQAGEDTQYF
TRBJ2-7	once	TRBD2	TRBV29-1	TGCAGCGTTGAGGTGGGTAGCGGGAGTGGAGGCGCCTACGAGCAGTACTTC	CSVEVGSGSGGAYEQYF
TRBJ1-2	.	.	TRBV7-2	TGTGCCAGCAGCTTCCAAGACGGACTCCTCTATGGCTACACCTTC	CASSFQDGLLYGYTF
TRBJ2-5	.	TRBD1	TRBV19	TGTGCCAGTAGTATTCGAAGGGACAGCCAAGAGACCCAGTACTTC	CASSIRRDSQETQYF
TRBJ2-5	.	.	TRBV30	TGTGCCTGGATGTCGGGGGAACAAGAGACCCAGTACTTC	CAWMSGEQETQYF
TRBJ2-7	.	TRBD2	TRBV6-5	TGTGCCAGCAGTTCCAATAGCGGGGTCCCCTCCTACGAGCAGTACTTC	CASSSNSGVPSYEQYF
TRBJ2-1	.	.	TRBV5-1	TGCGCCAGCAGCTCCCTTTCGGACAATGAGCAGTTCTTC	CASSSLSDNEQFF
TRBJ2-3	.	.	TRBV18	TGTGCCAGCTCACCGGGAAGTCTAAGGGATGTGGGTGATACGCAGTATTTT	CASSPGSLRDVGDTQYF
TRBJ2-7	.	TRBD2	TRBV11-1	TGTGCCAGCACCCCCGCGGGAGGGCCCTACGAGCAGTACTTC	CASTPAGGPYEQYF
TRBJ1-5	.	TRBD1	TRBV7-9	TGTGCCAGCAGCCGACAGGGGGCGGATCAGCCCCAGCATTTT	CASSRQGADQPQHF
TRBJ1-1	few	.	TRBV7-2	TGTGCCAGCAGCTTAGCGTACAATCTCCAAGCTTTCTTT	CASSLAYNLQAFF
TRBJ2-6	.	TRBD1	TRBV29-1	TGCAGCGTGGGACAGGGGACCGGGGCCAACGTCCTGACTTTC	CSVGQGTGANVLTF
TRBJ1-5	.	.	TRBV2	TGTGCCAGCAGATTCCGGGCTAGCAATCAGCCCCAGCATTTT	CASRFRASNQPQHF
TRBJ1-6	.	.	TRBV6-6	TGTGCCAGCAGTTACTACAGGAACTCCTATAATTCACCCCTCCACTTT	CASSYYRNSYNSPLHF
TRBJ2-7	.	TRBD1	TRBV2	TGTGCCAGCAGTGGGGACAGGGCCTATGAGTACGAGCAGTACTTC	CASSGDRAYEYEQYF